This is a list of T cell receptor beta chains from one sample in a study of cytotoxic CD8 clonotypes in ibrutinib-treated CLL. Some clones are missing from TCRdb's copy, which holds only in-frame ones; the method was immunoSEQ multiplex PCR. Among approximately 100,000 clones, around 80% were seen once, and the ten largest hold 32%. The sample consisted of PBMCs, taken after 12 months of ibrutinib treatment. The receptors here all came from a human donor with chronic lymphocytic leukemia. The CDR3 runs from the conserved cysteine through the conserved F or W. Each record gives: clone size, V gene, J gene, D gene, CDR3 DNA, CDR3 protein. The D gene is left open where the match is weak. Rows give clone size only sometimes, using once, few, many, or a class for an expanded clone.

once,TRBV6-6,TRBJ1-5,NA,TGTGCCAGCAGTGTGGGAGGGGCAGCGAGTCAGCCCCAGCATTTT,CASSVGGAASQPQHF
once,TRBV7-3,TRBJ1-5,NA,TGTGCCAGCAGCTCATTCGACGGGGATCAGCCCCAGCATTTT,CASSSFDGDQPQHF
NA,TRBV12-5,TRBJ2-5,NA,TGTGCTAGTGGTTTGGCCCAGGGGGAGACCCAGTACTTC,CASGLAQGETQYF
NA,TRBV5-6,TRBJ1-2,TRBD1,TGTGCCAGCAGCACAGGGGTCTATGGCTACACCTTC,CASSTGVYGYTF
NA,TRBV5-1,TRBJ1-1,TRBD1,TGCGCCAGCAGCTTGATGACAGGGGGCAACACTGAAGCTTTCTTT,CASSLMTGGNTEAFF
once,TRBV6-6,TRBJ2-3,NA,TGTGCCAGCATCCCCAGCGGGTCAGATACGCAGTATTTT,CASIPSGSDTQYF
NA,TRBV19,TRBJ2-3,TRBD2,TGTGCCAGTACCCAGACTAGCGGGGTCACAGATACGCAGTATTTT,CASTQTSGVTDTQYF
NA,TRBV5-1,TRBJ2-7,NA,TGCGCCAGCAGCTTTGGGACAGCGGGGTACGAGCAGTACTTC,CASSFGTAGYEQYF
NA,TRBV28,TRBJ1-2,NA,TGTGCCAGCAGTTTATCTGGTCCAGGGGCCAACTATGGCTACACCTTC,CASSLSGPGANYGYTF
NA,TRBV6-6,TRBJ2-2,NA,TGTGCCAGCAGTTATTCTTTTTGGGGGGCCGGGGAGCTGTTTTTT,CASSYSFWGAGELFF
once,TRBV29-1,TRBJ2-7,NA,TGCAGCGTTGAAGACTGGGGCGCTACCGAGCAGTACTTC,CSVEDWGATEQYF
NA,TRBV6-6,TRBJ1-5,NA,TGTGCCACCAGAGATAGCAATCAGCCCCAGCATTTT,CATRDSNQPQHF
NA,TRBV7-9,TRBJ1-4,NA,TGTGCCAGCAGCTTAGGAACCTTGAAGGGACTGTTTTTT,CASSLGTLKGLFF
once,TRBV29-1,TRBJ1-1,NA,TGCAGCGCGGTCGGGGAGACGAACACTGAAGCTTTCTTT,CSAVGETNTEAFF
NA,TRBV18,TRBJ1-1,NA,TGTGCCAGCTCAGAGACGAACACTGAAGCTTTCTTT,CASSETNTEAFF
NA,TRBV7-9,TRBJ2-2,NA,TGTGCCAGCAGCTTGCCGGGAAACACCGACGGGGAGCTGTTTTTT,CASSLPGNTDGELFF
NA,TRBV5-1,TRBJ1-1,NA,TGCGCCAGCAGCCGGCAGGGTGATACTGAAGCTTTCTTT,CASSRQGDTEAFF
NA,TRBV4-3,TRBJ1-2,NA,TGCGCCAGCCGAAAGGGGTTGGGTGGGGACTATGGCTACACCTTC,CASRKGLGGDYGYTF
NA,TRBV29-1,TRBJ2-4,NA,TGCAGCGGCGGGTGGGGGGCTAGGAACATTCAGTACTTC,CSGGWGARNIQYF
NA,TRBV7-2,TRBJ2-5,TRBD1,TGTGCCAGCAGCCCCGGACAGGGTCAATCGGAGACCCAGTACTTC,CASSPGQGQSETQYF
NA,TRBV7-6,TRBJ1-5,TRBD1,TGTGCCAGCAGCTCGCCGGACAGGGGCCGTAGCAATCAGCCCCAGCATTTT,CASSSPDRGRSNQPQHF
NA,TRBV19,TRBJ1-2,NA,TGTGCCAGTAGTATTTCCCCCTTCTCCTATGGCTACACCTTC,CASSISPFSYGYTF
NA,TRBV5-4,TRBJ2-1,NA,TGTGCCAGCCATTCTCGGGGGGCGAGTAATGAGCAGTTCTTC,CASHSRGASNEQFF
NA,TRBV7-3,TRBJ1-2,NA,TGTGCCAGCAGCCTAGACTCCGGAAAATATGGCTACACCTTC,CASSLDSGKYGYTF
few,TRBV6-5,TRBJ1-1,NA,TGTGCCAGCGCCAGGACGGGGGGATTATACCCTGAAGCTTTCTTT,CASARTGGLYPEAFF
NA,TRBV25-1,TRBJ1-4,NA,TGTGCCAGCAGTGGCGGGGGCGCGGGAGAAAAACTGTTTTTT,CASSGGGAGEKLFF
NA,TRBV27,TRBJ2-1,TRBD2,TGTGCCAGCAGTCTTTGGGGTAGCGGGGGGGCGGAGAATGAGCAGTTCTTC,CASSLWGSGGAENEQFF
NA,TRBV4-2,TRBJ1-3,TRBD1,TGTGCCAGCAGCCAAGAGACAGGGGGAAGTGGAAACACCATATATTTT,CASSQETGGSGNTIYF
NA,TRBV11-2,TRBJ2-1,NA,TGTGCCAGCAGCTTAGGTACCGGTGAGCAGTTCTTC,CASSLGTGEQFF
NA,TRBV28,TRBJ1-3,TRBD1,TGTGCCAGCAGTTTGCCCACCGGGACAGGGGCTGGAAACACCATATATTTT,CASSLPTGTGAGNTIYF
NA,TRBV7-8,TRBJ2-7,TRBD2,TGTGCCAGCAGCTTAAGAAGCGGGGCCTCTCTGTACGAGCAGTACTTC,CASSLRSGASLYEQYF
few,TRBV7-2,TRBJ2-7,TRBD2,TGTGCCAGCAGCTTAGAAGGCGCGGCGGGGGAGAACTACGAGCAGTACTTC,CASSLEGAAGENYEQYF
NA,TRBV5-1,TRBJ2-1,NA,TGCGCCAGCAGCTTGGCCCCGTACAATGAGCAGTTCTTC,CASSLAPYNEQFF
NA,TRBV7-9,TRBJ2-3,NA,TGTGCCAGCAGTCACAGTAGCACAGATACGCAGTATTTT,CASSHSSTDTQYF
once,TRBV11-2,TRBJ2-7,NA,TGTGCCAGCGCGAGGGAAGCCGCCTACGAGCAGTACTTC,CASAREAAYEQYF
NA,TRBV30,TRBJ2-5,NA,TGTGCCTGGAGTGTACCGGCAGGGTCGAAAGAGACCCAGTACTTC,CAWSVPAGSKETQYF
NA,TRBV29-1,TRBJ1-5,TRBD1,TGCAGCGTTGTGACAGGGGGAAAAGGGGAGCCCCAGCATTTT,CSVVTGGKGEPQHF
NA,TRBV5-1,TRBJ1-6,NA,TGCGCCAGCAGTCGGGACGGCTCTAATTCACCCCTCCACTTT,CASSRDGSNSPLHF
few,TRBV11-3,TRBJ2-1,NA,TGTGCCAGCAGCCCACGGGGGGAGGGGGCGAGGAATGAGCAGTTCTTC,CASSPRGEGARNEQFF
NA,TRBV5-1,TRBJ2-6,NA,TGCGCCAGCAGCTTGTTTAGCTCTGGGGCCAACGTCCTGACTTTC,CASSLFSSGANVLTF
NA,TRBV30,TRBJ2-1,NA,TGTGCCTGGAGTGCGCACAATGAGCAGTTCTTC,CAWSAHNEQFF
few,TRBV2,TRBJ2-7,NA,TGTGCCAGCTGGGATAGACCAGGGTTGGACGAGCAGTACTTC,CASWDRPGLDEQYF
NA,TRBV9,TRBJ1-3,TRBD1,TGTGCCAGCAGCGCTAAAGGGACAGGGAGGGACACCATATATTTT,CASSAKGTGRDTIYF
few,TRBV7-6,TRBJ1-1,NA,TGTGCCAGCAGCTTAGGGGCTGTTGGCACTGAAGCTTTCTTT,CASSLGAVGTEAFF
NA,TRBV11-1,TRBJ2-7,NA,TGTGCCAGCAGCTTCAGGACCGTCTACGAGCAGTACTTC,CASSFRTVYEQYF
NA,TRBV28,TRBJ1-4,NA,TGTGCCAGCAGTGAAATGTCACGGGGAGTTTTTAATGAAAAACTGTTTTTT,CASSEMSRGVFNEKLFF
NA,TRBV25-1,TRBJ2-5,TRBD2,TGTGCCAGCAGTGAACGGACGGGGGGAGAGACCCAGTACTTC,CASSERTGGETQYF
NA,TRBV30,TRBJ2-3,TRBD2,TGTGCCTGGAAGCGGGATGGAGATACGCAGTATTTT,CAWKRDGDTQYF
NA,TRBV5-4,TRBJ2-3,TRBD2,TGTGCCAGCAGCTCCTTAGCGGGGTCTAGCACAGATACGCAGTATTTT,CASSSLAGSSTDTQYF
NA,TRBV7-8,TRBJ1-3,TRBD1,TGTGCCAGCAGCTACAGGGACAGGGGGATTCTAGGTGGAAACACCATATATTTT,CASSYRDRGILGGNTIYF
medium-sized,TRBV6-4,TRBJ2-3,NA,TGTGCCAGCAGTGACTCGATGAGGGGGGAGTCAGATACGCAGTATTTT,CASSDSMRGESDTQYF
NA,TRBV4-3,TRBJ1-3,NA,TGCGCCAGCAGCCAAGATATATCCCCGGACACCATATATTTT,CASSQDISPDTIYF
NA,TRBV5-1,TRBJ2-3,TRBD2,TGCGCCAGCAGCTTGGGACTAGCGGGGGCCCAGCGGATGAGAGGTACGCAGTATTTT,CASSLGLAGAQRMRGTQYF
once,TRBV5-4,TRBJ2-5,TRBD1,TGTGCCAGCAGCATAGGACAGGGCGGGGAGACCCAGTACTTC,CASSIGQGGETQYF